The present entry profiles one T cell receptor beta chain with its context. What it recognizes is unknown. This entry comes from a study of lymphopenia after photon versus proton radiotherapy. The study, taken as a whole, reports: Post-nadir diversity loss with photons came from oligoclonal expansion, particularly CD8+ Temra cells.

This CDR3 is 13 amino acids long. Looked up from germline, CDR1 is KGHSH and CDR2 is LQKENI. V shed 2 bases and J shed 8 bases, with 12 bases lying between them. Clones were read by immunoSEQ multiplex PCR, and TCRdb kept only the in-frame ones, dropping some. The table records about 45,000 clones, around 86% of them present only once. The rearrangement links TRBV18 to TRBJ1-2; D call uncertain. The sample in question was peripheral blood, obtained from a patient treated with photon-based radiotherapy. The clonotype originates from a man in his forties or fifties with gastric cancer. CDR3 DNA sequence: TGTGCCAGCTCACCATCGGGAGAGGACGGCTACACCTTC. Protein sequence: CASSPSGEDGYTF.